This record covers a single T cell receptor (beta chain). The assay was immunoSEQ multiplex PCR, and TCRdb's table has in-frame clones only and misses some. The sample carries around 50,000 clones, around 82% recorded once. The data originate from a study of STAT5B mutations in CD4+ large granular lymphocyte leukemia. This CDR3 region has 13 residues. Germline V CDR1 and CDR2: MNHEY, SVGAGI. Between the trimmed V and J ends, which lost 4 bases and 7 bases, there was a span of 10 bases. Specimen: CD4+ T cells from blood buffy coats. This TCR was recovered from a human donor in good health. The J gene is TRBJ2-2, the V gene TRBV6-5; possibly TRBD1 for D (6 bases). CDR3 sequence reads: CASSSQGDGELFF. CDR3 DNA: TGTGCCAGCAGTTCACAGGGCGACGGGGAGCTGTTTTTT.